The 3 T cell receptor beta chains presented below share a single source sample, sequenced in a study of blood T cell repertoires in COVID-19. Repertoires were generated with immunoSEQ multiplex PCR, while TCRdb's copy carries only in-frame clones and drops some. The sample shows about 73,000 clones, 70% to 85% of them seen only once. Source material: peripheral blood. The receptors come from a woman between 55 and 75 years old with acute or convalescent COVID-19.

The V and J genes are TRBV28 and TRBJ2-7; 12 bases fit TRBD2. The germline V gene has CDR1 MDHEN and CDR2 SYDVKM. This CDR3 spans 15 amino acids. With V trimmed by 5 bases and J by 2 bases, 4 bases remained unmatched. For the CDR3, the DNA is TGTGCCAGCAGTCTCACTAGCGGGGGGACCTACGAGCAGTACTTC. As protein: CASSLTSGGTYEQYF. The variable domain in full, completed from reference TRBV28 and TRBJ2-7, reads DVKVTQSSRYLVKRTGEKVFLECVQDMDHENMFWYRQDPGLGLRLIYFSYDVKMKEKGDIPEGYSVSREKKERFSLILESASTNQTSMYLCASSLTSGGTYEQYFGPGTRLTVT.

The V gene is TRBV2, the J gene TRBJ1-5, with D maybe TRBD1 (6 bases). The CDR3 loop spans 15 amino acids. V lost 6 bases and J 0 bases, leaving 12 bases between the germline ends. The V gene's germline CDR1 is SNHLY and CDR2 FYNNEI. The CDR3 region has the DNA TGTGCCAGCAGCGCGGACAGAAATAGCAATCAGCCCCAGCATTTT. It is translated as CASSADRNSNQPQHF.

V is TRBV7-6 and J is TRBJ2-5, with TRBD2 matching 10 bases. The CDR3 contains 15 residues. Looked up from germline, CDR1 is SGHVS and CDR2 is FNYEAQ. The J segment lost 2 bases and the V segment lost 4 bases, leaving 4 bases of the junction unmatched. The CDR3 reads CASSSLAGVQETQYF. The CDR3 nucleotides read TGTGCCAGCAGCTCTCTAGCGGGGGTACAAGAGACCCAGTACTTC.